This T cell receptor beta chain was sequenced in a study of T cell responses to AZD1222 COVID-19 vaccine. The ends lost 5 bases at V and 8 bases at J; junction bases unmatched: 12. CDR1 is SGHRS and CDR2 is YFSETQ in the germline V gene. This CDR3 region has 14 residues. Using immunoSEQ multiplex PCR, the repertoire was profiled, and TCRdb retains in-frame clones only, with some absent. The sample holds some 150,000 clones, roughly 90% seen once. Researchers grouped second doses given at about 4 or about 12 weeks into one pool. As regards this clone: Antigen specificity is unknown.

General study points: Distributed over spike, vaccine-associated CD4 TCRs predominated at 160-218 and 743-854. No day 14 peak samples; only post-peak repertoires were characterized. Only a handful of AZD1222 recipients, roughly six in all, had baseline seropositivity.

This chain uses TRBV5-1 with TRBJ1-1, with 7 bases that match TRBD1. The sequence came from an adult who received the AZD1222 COVID-19 vaccine. Sequenced here: peripheral blood, sampled 28 days after the second AZD1222 dose. In nucleotides, the CDR3 is TGCGCCAGCAGTTCAGGGGGAGGGTATGAGGAAGCTTTCTTT. Translated: CASSSGGGYEEAFF.